This T cell receptor beta chain was retrieved from a study of cytomegalovirus exposure and HLA in healthy donors. Notes on the study in general: The authors listed approximately 150 TCR beta chains as cytomegalovirus-associated. Cytomegalovirus status was reportedly diagnosed by the classifier with high specificity and sensitivity.

Assay: immunoSEQ multiplex PCR; the TCRdb copy retains only in-frame clones and omits some. The sample contains 60,000 or so clones, more than 75% of which appear only once. The V gene end was trimmed by 11 bases and the J gene end by 5 bases; junction bases not matched to a gene: 10. Germline assignment: CDR1 MDHEN and CDR2 SYDVKM. This CDR3 has 13 residues. This clone was detected only once. Antigen: not known. The chain employs TRBV28 and TRBJ2-3; 7 bases fit TRBD2. Material: PBMCs. This TCR was sampled from a man between 18 and 29 years old in good health and CMV-seronegative. The CDR3 DNA reads TGTGCCGGGGGAGCGGGGACGGGAGATACGCAGTATTTT. Residues: CAGGAGTGDTQYF.